This T cell receptor beta chain was recorded in a study of shared clonotypes between healthy human individuals. The assay was immunoSEQ multiplex PCR, and TCRdb's table has in-frame clones only and misses some. The profile shows approximately 2.3 million clones, approximately 93% of them singletons. J lost 4 bases, V lost 4 bases, and 10 bases had no gene match. The CDR3 extends over 16 amino acids. CDR1 is SGHDN, CDR2 FVKESK, per germline. This TCR was sampled from a man between 18 and 29 years old in good health. Some clones in this sample may be carry-over from other donors' samples. Input material: naive CD4+ T cells from PBMCs. The subset: CD45RA+ positively selected. This chain connects TRBV14 to TRBJ1-1; 9 bases are shared with TRBD1. The CDR3 nucleotides read TGTGCCAGCAGCCGGGGACAGGGAAAATCCGGCACTGAAGCTTTCTTT. The encoded protein is CASSRGQGKSGTEAFF.